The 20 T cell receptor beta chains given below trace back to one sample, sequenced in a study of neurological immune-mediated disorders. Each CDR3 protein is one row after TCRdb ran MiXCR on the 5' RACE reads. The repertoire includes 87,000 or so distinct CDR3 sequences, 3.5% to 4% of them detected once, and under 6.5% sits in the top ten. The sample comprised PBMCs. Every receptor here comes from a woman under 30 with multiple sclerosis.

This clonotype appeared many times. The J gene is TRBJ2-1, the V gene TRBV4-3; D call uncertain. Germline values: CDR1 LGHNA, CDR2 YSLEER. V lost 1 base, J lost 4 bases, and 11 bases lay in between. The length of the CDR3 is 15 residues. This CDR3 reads CASSQGSLGYNEQFF. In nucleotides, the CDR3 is TGCGCCAGCAGCCAAGGGAGCCTCGGATACAATGAGCAGTTCTTC.

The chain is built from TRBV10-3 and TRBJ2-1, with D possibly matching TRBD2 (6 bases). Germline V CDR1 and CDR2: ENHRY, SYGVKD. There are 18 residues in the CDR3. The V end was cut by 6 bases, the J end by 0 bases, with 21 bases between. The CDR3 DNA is TGTGCCATCAGCGCCCGGGACTTTGGGGTTAGCTCCTACAATGAGCAGTTCTTC. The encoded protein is CAISARDFGVSSYNEQFF.

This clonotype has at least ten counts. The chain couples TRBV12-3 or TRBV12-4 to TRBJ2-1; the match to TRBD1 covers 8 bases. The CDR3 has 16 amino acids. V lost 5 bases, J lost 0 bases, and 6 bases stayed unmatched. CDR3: CASSLGTGSSYNEQFF. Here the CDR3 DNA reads TGTGCCAGCAGTCTTGGGACAGGTAGCTCCTACAATGAGCAGTTCTTC.

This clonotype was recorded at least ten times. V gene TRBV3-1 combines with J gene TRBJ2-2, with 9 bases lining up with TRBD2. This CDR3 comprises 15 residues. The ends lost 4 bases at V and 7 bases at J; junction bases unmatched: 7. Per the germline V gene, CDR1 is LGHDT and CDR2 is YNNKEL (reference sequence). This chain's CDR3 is CASSPRDSGGGELFF. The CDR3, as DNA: TGTGCCAGCAGCCCCCGAGATAGCGGGGGCGGGGAGCTGTTTTTT.

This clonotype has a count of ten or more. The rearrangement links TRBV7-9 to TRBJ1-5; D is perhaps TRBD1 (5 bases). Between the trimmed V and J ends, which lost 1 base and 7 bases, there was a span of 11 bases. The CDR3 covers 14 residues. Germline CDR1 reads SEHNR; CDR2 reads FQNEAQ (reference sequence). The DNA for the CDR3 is TGTGCCAGCAGCTTAGGGCAGGGCAGCCAGCCCCAGCATTTT. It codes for CASSLGQGSQPQHF.

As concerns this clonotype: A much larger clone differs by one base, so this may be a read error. The CDR3 DNA follows: TGTGACAGCTCAGGGACAGGGGAAGCTTTCTTT. This encodes CDSSGTGEAFF. The chain links TRBV18 to TRBJ1-1; the match to TRBD1 covers 9 bases. The CDR3 has 11 residues. Germline values: CDR1 KGHSH, CDR2 LQKENI.

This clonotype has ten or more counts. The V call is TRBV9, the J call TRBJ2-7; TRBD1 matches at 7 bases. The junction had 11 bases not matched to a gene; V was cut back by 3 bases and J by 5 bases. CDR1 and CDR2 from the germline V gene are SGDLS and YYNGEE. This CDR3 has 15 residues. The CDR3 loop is CASSARTGRLHEQYF. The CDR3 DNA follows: TGTGCCAGCAGCGCGAGGACAGGTAGGCTCCACGAGCAGTACTTC.

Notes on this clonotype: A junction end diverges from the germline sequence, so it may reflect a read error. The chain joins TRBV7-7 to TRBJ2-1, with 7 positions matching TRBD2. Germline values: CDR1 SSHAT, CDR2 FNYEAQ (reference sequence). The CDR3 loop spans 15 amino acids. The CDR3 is CASSRGGDYYNEQFF. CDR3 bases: TGTGCTAGCAGCCGAGGTGGGGACTATTACAATGAGCAGTTCTTC.

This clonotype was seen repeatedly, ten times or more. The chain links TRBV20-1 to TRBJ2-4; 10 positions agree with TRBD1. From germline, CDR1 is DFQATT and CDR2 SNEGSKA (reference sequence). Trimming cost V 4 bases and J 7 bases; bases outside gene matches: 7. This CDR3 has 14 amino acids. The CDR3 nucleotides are TGCAGTGCTACCCGGGACAGGGGATTTAACATTCAGTACTTC. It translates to CSATRDRGFNIQYF.

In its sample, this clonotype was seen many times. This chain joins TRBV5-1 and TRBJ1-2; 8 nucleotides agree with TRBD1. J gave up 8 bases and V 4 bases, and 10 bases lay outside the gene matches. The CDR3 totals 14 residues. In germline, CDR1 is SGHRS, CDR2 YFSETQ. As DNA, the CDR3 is TGCGCCAGCAGCGTCGGGACAGGAACTACCGGCTACACCTTC. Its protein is CASSVGTGTTGYTF. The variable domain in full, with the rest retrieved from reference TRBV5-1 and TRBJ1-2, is KAGVTQTPRYLIKTRGQQVTLSCSPISGHRSVSWYQQTPGQGLQFLFEYFSETQRNKGNFPGRFSGRQFSNSRSEMNVSTLELGDSALYLCASSVGTGTTGYTFGSGTRLTVV.

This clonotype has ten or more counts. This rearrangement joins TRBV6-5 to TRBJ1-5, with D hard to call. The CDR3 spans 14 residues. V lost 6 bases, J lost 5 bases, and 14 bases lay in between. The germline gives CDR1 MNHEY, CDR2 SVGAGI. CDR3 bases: TGTGCCAGCAGCCGATTCGAGGGCTATCAGCCCCAGCATTTT. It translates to CASSRFEGYQPQHF.

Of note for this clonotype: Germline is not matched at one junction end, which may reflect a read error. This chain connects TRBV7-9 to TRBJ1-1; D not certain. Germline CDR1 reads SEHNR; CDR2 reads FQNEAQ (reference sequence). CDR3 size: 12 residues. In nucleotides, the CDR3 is TGTGTCAGCAGCTTAGTGGGTACTGAAGCTTTCTTT. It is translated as CVSSLVGTEAFF.

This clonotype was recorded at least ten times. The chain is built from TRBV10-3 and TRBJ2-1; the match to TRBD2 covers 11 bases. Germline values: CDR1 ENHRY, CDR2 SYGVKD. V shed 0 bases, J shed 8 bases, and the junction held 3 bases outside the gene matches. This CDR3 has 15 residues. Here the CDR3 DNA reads TGTGCCATCAGTGAGTCAACTAGCGGGAGCTATGAGCAGTTCTTC. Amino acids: CAISESTSGSYEQFF.

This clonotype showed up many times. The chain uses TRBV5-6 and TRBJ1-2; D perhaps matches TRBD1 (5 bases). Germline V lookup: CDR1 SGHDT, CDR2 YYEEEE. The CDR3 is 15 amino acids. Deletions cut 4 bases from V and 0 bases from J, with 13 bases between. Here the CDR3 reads CASSLPGGTNYGYTF. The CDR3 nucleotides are TGTGCCAGCAGCCTACCGGGGGGAACTAACTATGGCTACACCTTC.

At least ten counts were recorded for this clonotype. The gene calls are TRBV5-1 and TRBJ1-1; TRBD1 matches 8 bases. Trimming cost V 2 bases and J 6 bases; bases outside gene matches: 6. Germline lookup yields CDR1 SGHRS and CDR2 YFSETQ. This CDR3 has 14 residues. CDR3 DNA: TGCGCCAGCAGCTTTTCAGGGGGCAAGGCTGAAGCTTTCTTT. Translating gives CASSFSGGKAEAFF.

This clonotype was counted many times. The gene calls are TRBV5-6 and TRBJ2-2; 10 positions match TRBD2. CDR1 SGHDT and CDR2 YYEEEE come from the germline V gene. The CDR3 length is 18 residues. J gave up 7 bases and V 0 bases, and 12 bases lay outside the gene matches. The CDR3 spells CASSLDLSAGGPSGELFF. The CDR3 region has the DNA TGTGCCAGCAGCTTGGACCTATCAGCGGGAGGGCCAAGCGGGGAGCTGTTTTTT.

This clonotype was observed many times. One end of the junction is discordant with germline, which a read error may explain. The CDR3 loop reads CASSLEGNEQFF. The CDR3 nucleotides read TGTGCCAGCAGTTTAGAGGGAAATGAGCAGTTCTTC. This chain uses TRBV5-1 with TRBJ2-1, with D possibly matching TRBD2 (5 bases). This CDR3 region has 12 residues. Germline CDR1 and CDR2: SGHRS and YFSETQ. Complete variable domain (other parts from reference TRBV5-1 and TRBJ2-1): KAGVTQTPRYLIKTRGQQVTLSCSPISGHRSVSWYQQTPGQGLQFLFEYFSETQRNKGNFPGRFSGRQFSNSRSEMNVSTLELGDSALYLCASSLEGNEQFFGPGTRLTVL.

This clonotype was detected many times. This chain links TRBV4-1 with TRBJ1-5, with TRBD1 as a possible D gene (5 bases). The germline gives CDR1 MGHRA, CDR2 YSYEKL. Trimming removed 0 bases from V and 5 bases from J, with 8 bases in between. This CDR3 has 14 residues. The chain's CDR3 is CASSQEQVDQPQHF. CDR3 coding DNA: TGCGCCAGCAGCCAAGAACAGGTCGATCAGCCCCAGCATTTT.

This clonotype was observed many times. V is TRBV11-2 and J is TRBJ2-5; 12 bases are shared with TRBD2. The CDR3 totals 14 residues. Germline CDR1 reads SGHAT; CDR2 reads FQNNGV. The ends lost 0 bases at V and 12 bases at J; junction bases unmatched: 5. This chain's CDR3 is CASSLDRTSGDKYF. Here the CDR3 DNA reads TGTGCCAGCAGCTTAGATCGGACTAGCGGGGACAAGTACTTC.

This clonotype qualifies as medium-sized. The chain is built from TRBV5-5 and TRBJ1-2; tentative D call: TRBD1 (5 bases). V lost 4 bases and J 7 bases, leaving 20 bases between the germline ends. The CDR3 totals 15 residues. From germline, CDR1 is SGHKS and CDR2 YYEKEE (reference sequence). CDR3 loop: CASSVRDGLVGGYTF. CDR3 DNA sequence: TGTGCCAGCAGCGTCCGGGACGGTCTCGTAGGTGGCTACACCTTC.